A single sample gave rise to the 28 T cell receptor beta chains below, sequenced in a study of human T cells and chemical hapten exposure. Using its own MiXCR run on the RACE reads, TCRdb lists one record per CDR3 protein. The sample shows about 360,000 distinct CDR3 sequences, about 4.8% of them seen only once. Stated time point: patch test 1, 2 weeks after DPC sensitization. This sample's treatment: therapeutic diphenylcyclopropenone sensitization with weekly scalp DPC. This specimen was whole blood, taken in connection with sensitization to the hapten diphenylcyclopropenone (DPC). All receptors come from a woman in her 50s with alopecia areata. Some clones in this sample may be carry-over from other donors' samples.

This clonotype was counted only a few times. The J gene is TRBJ1-5, the V gene TRBV6-2 or TRBV6-3; 8 bases agree with TRBD1. Germline assignment: CDR1 MNHEY and CDR2 SVGEGT. Trimming removed 2 bases from V and 5 bases from J; junction bases left unmatched: 2. CDR3 size: 14 residues. The CDR3 DNA is TGTGCCAGCAGTTACGGCAGGGGGCATCAGCCCCAGCATTTT. This translates into CASSYGRGHQPQHF.

This clonotype was observed many times. The chain is built from TRBV10-3 and TRBJ2-3; 11 positions match TRBD2. The CDR3 covers 14 residues. Germline V gives CDR1 ENHRY, CDR2 SYGVKD. The V segment lost 7 bases and the J segment 2 bases; nucleotides outside the gene matches: 2. The CDR3 here is CAIKGLADTDTQYF. CDR3 in DNA: TGTGCCATCAAGGGACTAGCGGACACAGATACGCAGTATTTT.

This chain joins TRBV13 and TRBJ2-7, with D unresolved. V lost 2 bases to trimming and J lost 5 bases, with 13 bases between them. CDR3 length: 14 amino acids. Germline values: CDR1 PRHDT, CDR2 FYEKMQ (reference sequence). The CDR3 coding sequence is TGTGCCAGCAGCTTAAGGGAAACAAGCCACGAGCAGTACTTC. Its translation is CASSLRETSHEQYF.

This clonotype has only a few counts. The chain employs TRBV7-2 and TRBJ2-3; TRBD1 aligns across 8 bases. Trimming cost V 3 bases and J 6 bases; bases outside gene matches: 2. The CDR3 has 13 residues. Germline V lookup: CDR1 SGHTA, CDR2 FQGNSA. The CDR3 here is CASSFRQGDTQYF. The CDR3 nucleotides are TGTGCCAGCAGCTTTAGACAGGGGGATACGCAGTATTTT. Using reference TRBV7-2 and TRBJ2-3 for the parts outside the CDR3, the full variable domain is GAGVSQSPSNKVTEKGKDVELRCDPISGHTALYWYRQSLGQGLEFLIYFQGNSAPDKSGLPSDRFSAERTGGSVSTLTIQRTQQEDSAVYLCASSFRQGDTQYFGPGTRLTVL.

This clonotype was detected a few times. The chain has TRBV12-3 or TRBV12-4 and TRBJ1-3, with D perhaps matching TRBD1 (5 bases). Trimming took off 4 bases at V and 0 bases at J, with 13 bases between the two ends. This CDR3 spans 16 amino acids. CDR3 DNA: TGTGCCAGCAGTTCCAGGGCAGCGAGCTCTGGAAACACCATATATTTT. Translation gives CASSSRAASSGNTIYF.

The rearrangement joins TRBV30 to TRBJ2-1; D ambiguous. This CDR3 comprises 11 residues. V lost 2 bases and J 6 bases, leaving 5 bases between the germline ends. In germline, CDR1 is GTSNPN, CDR2 SVGIG (reference sequence). Here the CDR3 DNA reads TGTGCCTGGAGTTCTCGCAATGAGCAGTTCTTC. It is translated as CAWSSRNEQFF. The whole variable domain, remainder taken from reference TRBV30 and TRBJ2-1, is SQTIHQWPATLVQPVGSPLSLECTVEGTSNPNLYWYRQAAGRGLQLLFYSVGIGQISSEVPQNLSASRPQDRQFILSSKKLLLSDSGFYLCAWSSRNEQFFGPGTRLTVL.

The chain couples TRBV4-2 to TRBJ1-5, with TRBD1 matching 10 bases. There are 15 residues in the CDR3. Germline-derived CDR1 and CDR2 are LGHNA and YNFKEQ. Germline trimming cut 0 bases from V and 6 bases from J; bases unmatched to any gene: 2. The CDR3 bases are TGTGCCAGCAGCCAAGATTGGGACAGGGGTCAGCCCCAGCATTTT. This gives the protein CASSQDWDRGQPQHF.

This clonotype was seen repeatedly, ten times or more. This chain uses TRBV20-1 with TRBJ1-2, with D hard to call. The CDR3 has 13 residues. CDR1 and CDR2 (germline): DFQATT, SNEGSKA (reference sequence). Trimming pared 3 bases from V and 4 bases from J, leaving 12 bases between. CDR3 region: CSASRTAFYGYTF. In DNA, the CDR3 is TGCAGTGCTAGTAGAACAGCGTTCTATGGCTACACCTTC.

This clonotype was seen at least ten times. This chain uses TRBV12-3 or TRBV12-4 with TRBJ1-1; 8 bases line up with TRBD1. This CDR3 is 13 amino acids long. J gave up 5 bases and V 7 bases, and 6 bases lay outside the gene matches. CDR3 sequence reads: CASTLQGETEAFF. The CDR3 DNA reads as TGTGCCAGCACCTTACAGGGGGAAACTGAAGCTTTCTTT.

This clonotype came up many times. V is TRBV20-1 and J is TRBJ2-7; 9 bases are a match to TRBD1. V lost 6 bases, J lost 2 bases, and 8 bases stayed unmatched. Per germline, CDR1 DFQATT and CDR2 SNEGSKA (reference sequence). The CDR3 consists of 14 residues. CDR3 in DNA: TGCAGTGCAACCGCCGGGACAGGGCCCTACGAGCAGTACTTC. It is translated as CSATAGTGPYEQYF.

The table lists this clonotype with many counts. The chain uses TRBV12-3 or TRBV12-4 and TRBJ1-2, with a possible D match to TRBD1 (5 bases). V was cut by 8 bases and J by 0 bases, with 10 bases left in between. The CDR3 is 13 amino acids. CDR3 DNA: TGTGCCAGCCGGGGCTCCCCTAACTATGGCTACACCTTC. Translating gives CASRGSPNYGYTF.

This clonotype was recorded many times. The genes are TRBV21-1 and TRBJ2-7. TRBV21-1 is recorded as a pseudogene. The CDR3 loop spans 16 amino acids. The CDR3 loop is CASSKEIGSGSYEQYF. CDR3 DNA sequence: TGTGCCAGCAGCAAAGAGATCGGCTCGGGCTCCTACGAGCAGTACTTC.

This clonotype has only a few counts. The V and J genes are TRBV29-1 and TRBJ2-4; weak D call: TRBD2 (6 bases). There are 12 residues in the CDR3. The V gene lost 7 bases and the J gene lost 7 bases, with 14 bases spanning the gap. Germline V gene sequence: CDR1 SQVTM, CDR2 ANQGSEA. In DNA, the CDR3 is TGCAGCGGAGGGACTCGGGGGAACATTCAGTACTTC. It encodes CSGGTRGNIQYF.

This clonotype was found many times. The chain has TRBV6-5 and TRBJ2-2; TRBD1 matches at 11 bases. The CDR3 sequence is 15 residues long. The germline gives CDR1 MNHEY, CDR2 SVGAGI. J lost 7 bases, V lost 4 bases, and 5 bases had no gene match. CDR3 in DNA: TGTGCCAGCAGTTTAGGACAGGGGGCTAGCGGGGAGCTGTTTTTT. It translates to CASSLGQGASGELFF.

This clonotype was counted at least ten times. The rearrangement joins TRBV4-3 to TRBJ2-1; 10 nucleotides agree with TRBD2. V lost 4 bases and J lost 8; bases outside the gene matches: 8. Germline lookup yields CDR1 LGHNA and CDR2 YSLEER. CDR3 length equals 15 residues. Written as DNA, the CDR3 is TGCGCCAGCAGCCCAGCGGGAGGGCCGGGTTATGAGCAGTTCTTC. Translating it yields CASSPAGGPGYEQFF.

In its sample, this clonotype was seen many times. J is TRBJ2-5 and V is TRBV20-1; 8 bases fit TRBD2. The CDR3 loop spans 17 amino acids. Germline-derived CDR1 and CDR2 are DFQATT and SNEGSKA (reference sequence). The V segment lost 0 bases and the J segment 5 bases; nucleotides outside the gene matches: 14. DNA for the CDR3: TGCAGTGCTAGAGATAGGATAGCGGGACGCGGCCAGGAGACCCAGTACTTC. Translating it yields CSARDRIAGRGQETQYF.

This clonotype was seen at least ten times. V gene TRBV4-3 combines with J gene TRBJ2-3; D is ambiguous. Germline assignment: CDR1 LGHNA and CDR2 YSLEER. This CDR3 has 14 residues. Trimming removed 0 bases from V and 6 bases from J, with 10 bases in between. The CDR3 spells CASSQDRTADTQYF. For the CDR3, the DNA is TGCGCCAGCAGCCAAGATAGGACCGCTGATACGCAGTATTTT.

This clonotype occurred many times. The chain has TRBV30 and TRBJ2-1, with 7 nucleotides matching TRBD2. The CDR3 is made up of 12 amino acids. Trimming cost V 5 bases and J 7 bases; bases outside gene matches: 5. Germline loops: CDR1 GTSNPN, CDR2 SVGIG (reference sequence). The CDR3 region has the DNA TGTGCCTGGGGGCGGGGGTTGAATGAGCAGTTCTTC. Protein: CAWGRGLNEQFF.

This clonotype was counted at least ten times. The genes are TRBV29-1 and TRBJ1-3; no reliable D call. CDR3 length: 14 amino acids. Trimming took off 1 base at V and 0 bases at J, with 7 bases between the two ends. Germline-derived CDR1 and CDR2 are SQVTM and ANQGSEA. CDR3 DNA: TGCAGCGTTGAAGGGTATGACTCTGGAAACACCATATATTTT. The encoded protein is CSVEGYDSGNTIYF.

This clonotype was detected many times. The chain recombines TRBV3-1 with TRBJ1-2, with 7 bases matching TRBD1. The CDR3 extends over 15 amino acids. CDR1 and CDR2 (germline): LGHDT, YNNKEL (reference sequence). V was clipped by 4 bases and J by 7 bases; unmatched bases: 12. CDR3 amino acids: CASSPYEQGRSGYTF. The DNA of the CDR3 is TGTGCCAGCAGCCCATATGAACAGGGGAGATCTGGCTACACCTTC.

This clonotype was detected ten times or more. The V call is TRBV7-6, the J call TRBJ1-5; maybe TRBD1 (6 bases). Trimming cost V 3 bases and J 7 bases, with 16 bases left between them. CDR1 SGHVS and CDR2 FNYEAQ come from the germline V gene. The CDR3 has 15 residues. In nucleotides, the CDR3 is TGTGCCAGCAGCTTGGGGGGCGGTAGAGGCCAGCCCCAGCATTTT. Protein: CASSLGGGRGQPQHF.

This clonotype was found once. A much larger clone differs from this one at a single base, so this may be a read error. DNA for the CDR3: TGTGCCAGCAGCTTAGCAGAGTTGGCCGGGGAGCTGTTTTTT. As protein: CASSLAELAGELFF. This sequence joins TRBV7-2 and TRBJ2-2, with D unresolved. V dropped 0 bases and J dropped 6 bases, with 8 bases sitting between them. Germline-derived CDR1 and CDR2 are SGHTA and FQGNSA. This CDR3 is built from 14 residues.

CDR3 coding DNA: TGTGCCAGCAGTTTATTGGGGGGAGGTAACGAGCAGTACTTC. Its protein is CASSLLGGGNEQYF. The rearrangement links TRBV27 to TRBJ2-7; possible D gene TRBD2, 6 bases. This CDR3 contains 14 residues. Germline values: CDR1 MNHEY, CDR2 SMNVEV (reference sequence). The V and J ends lost 1 base and 5 bases respectively, with 12 bases between them.

This clonotype was seen a handful of times. Written as DNA, the CDR3 is TGTGCCAGCGTAAGCGGGGACCCCTACGAGCAGTACTTC. This gives the protein CASVSGDPYEQYF. V usage is TRBV28 and J usage is TRBJ2-7; TRBD2 matches at 7 bases. CDR1 MDHEN and CDR2 SYDVKM come from the germline V gene. This CDR3 comprises 13 residues. Unmatched junction bases numbered 6, after V lost 8 bases and J lost 2 bases.

This clonotype showed up just a few times. V and J are TRBV5-1 and TRBJ1-1; a weak D match, TRBD1 (6 bases). Trimming left V 0 bases short and J 2 bases short, with 11 bases between. The CDR3 totals 15 residues. Germline CDR1 is SGHRS and CDR2 is YFSETQ. The CDR3 protein is CASSLGWTDNTEAFF. The DNA of the CDR3 is TGCGCCAGCAGCTTGGGATGGACAGACAACACTGAAGCTTTCTTT.

This clonotype was counted only a few times. The chain links TRBV2 to TRBJ2-1, with 15 bases matching TRBD2. The CDR3 loop spans 18 amino acids. Germline V gives CDR1 SNHLY, CDR2 FYNNEI. V was clipped by 7 bases and J by 6 bases; unmatched bases: 13. The CDR3 region is CASNLRTSGGGVSNEQFF. CDR3 nucleotide sequence: TGTGCCAGCAACCTTAGGACTAGCGGGGGGGGCGTGTCCAATGAGCAGTTCTTC.

The gene calls are TRBV12-3 or TRBV12-4 and TRBJ1-1; D remains ambiguous. Trimming removed 3 bases from V and 0 bases from J, with 11 bases in between. The CDR3 covers 15 residues. CDR3 region: CASSFSAEMNTEAFF. CDR3 DNA sequence: TGTGCCAGCAGTTTTTCGGCGGAGATGAACACTGAAGCTTTCTTT.

This sequence joins TRBV29-1 and TRBJ1-2; no reliable D call. This CDR3 has 11 residues. In germline, CDR1 is SQVTM, CDR2 ANQGSEA. V lost 3 bases, J lost 6 bases, and 8 bases lay in between. The CDR3 nucleotides are TGCAGCGTTGATAAGTGGAATGGCTACACCTTC. This encodes CSVDKWNGYTF. Filled out from reference TRBV29-1 and TRBJ1-2, the complete variable domain reads SAVISQKPSRDICQRGTSLTIQCQVDSQVTMMFWYRQQPGQSLTLIATANQGSEATYESGFVIDKFPISRPNLTFSTLTVSNMSPEDSSIYLCSVDKWNGYTFGSGTRLTVV.